What follows are 20 T cell receptor beta chains derived from one specimen sequenced in a study of vaccination and CD4 T cells after COVID-19. Treatment noted: roughly 10-day PBMC culture with coronavirus spike peptide pools or control peptides (ViraFEST assay). The Oncomine TCR Beta short-read assay was what sequenced the DNA obtained from cultured CD4+ T cells. In TCRdb, the PCR reads were re-called with MiXCR into one record per CDR3 protein. The profile covers 20,000 to 25,000 distinct CDR3 sequences, with around 38% appearing a single time and about 18% taken by the ten largest. These receptors are not linked to any known antigen. The sequences come from CD4+ T cells from blood, cultured in vitro, collected before SARS-CoV-2 vaccination. These receptors all come from a human donor who received a COVID-19 vaccine.

V gene TRBV30 combines with J gene TRBJ2-5; 11 bases align to TRBD2. The trim removed 2 bases at V and 2 bases at J, leaving 1 base unmatched. The CDR3 runs 14 residues. Germline lookup yields CDR1 GTSNPN and CDR2 SVGIG (reference sequence). The DNA for the CDR3 is TGTGCCTGGAGTAGACTAGCGGGGCAAGAGACCCAGTACTTC. It is translated as CAWSRLAGQETQYF.

There are a few counts of this clonotype. The CDR3 DNA reads TGTGCCAGCAGCCTGAAAATAGGTGTTGTTCCGGGTGGCTACACCTTC. Translating it yields CASSLKIGVVPGGYTF. The V gene is TRBV7-8, the J gene TRBJ1-2; D not certain. Per germline, CDR1 SGHVS and CDR2 FQNEAQ. V was cut by 5 bases and J by 7 bases, with 23 bases left in between. This CDR3 is 16 amino acids long. The full variable domain, in which reference TRBV7-8 and TRBJ1-2 provide the parts outside the CDR3, is GAGVSQSPRYKVAKRGQDVALRCDPISGHVSLFWYQQALGQGPEFLTYFQNEAQLDKSGLPSDRFFAERPEGSVSTLKIQRTQQEDSAVYLCASSLKIGVVPGGYTFGSGTRLTVV.

This chain joins TRBV10-3 and TRBJ2-7, with D unresolved. The CDR3 sequence is 12 residues long. The V end lost 2 bases, the J end lost 5 bases, and 7 bases lay between the germline ends. CDR1 is ENHRY, CDR2 SYGVKD, per germline. The CDR3 DNA reads TGTGCCATCAGTGAGGGACGGGACGAGCAGTACTTC. Amino acid sequence: CAISEGRDEQYF.

This chain joins TRBV25-1 and TRBJ2-5; 10 bases agree with TRBD2. This CDR3 is 15 amino acids long. CDR1 MGHDK and CDR2 SYGVNS come from the germline V gene. J lost 2 bases, V lost 2 bases, and 2 bases had no gene match. In DNA, the CDR3 is TGTGCCAGCAGTGAAGCAGCGGGGGGGCAAGAGACCCAGTACTTC. Residues: CASSEAAGGQETQYF.

The chain employs TRBV7-2 and TRBJ2-1; D assignment may be TRBD1 or TRBD2 (7 bases each). The CDR3 extends over 15 amino acids. V gave up 4 bases and J gave up 4 bases, with 14 bases separating them. Germline V gene data show CDR1 as SGHTA and CDR2 as FQGNSA. CDR3 amino acids: CASSSRGGAYNEQFF. CDR3 nucleotides: TGTGCCAGCAGCTCCAGGGGGGGGGCTTACAATGAGCAGTTCTTC.

The chain carries TRBV27 and TRBJ2-3; 9 nucleotides line up with TRBD1. V shed 6 bases, J shed 3 bases, and the junction held 7 bases outside the gene matches. The CDR3 sequence is 15 residues long. Germline CDR1 MNHEY, CDR2 SMNVEV (reference sequence). CDR3 in amino acids: CASRRQGGGTDTQYF. The CDR3 coding sequence is TGTGCCAGCAGGAGACAGGGGGGCGGAACAGATACGCAGTATTTT.

The gene calls are TRBV7-8 and TRBJ2-3; 13 bases agree with TRBD2. CDR1 and CDR2 (germline): SGHVS, FQNEAQ. The CDR3 spans 16 residues. V trimming: 5 bases; J trimming: 2 bases; junction bases outside the gene matches: 4. CDR3 region: CASSVLAGGLTDTQYF. CDR3 nucleotides: TGTGCCAGCAGCGTACTAGCGGGGGGGCTCACAGATACGCAGTATTTT. Drawing the rest from reference TRBV7-8 and TRBJ2-3, the complete variable domain is GAGVSQSPRYKVAKRGQDVALRCDPISGHVSLFWYQQALGQGPEFLTYFQNEAQLDKSGLPSDRFFAERPEGSVSTLKIQRTQQEDSAVYLCASSVLAGGLTDTQYFGPGTRLTVL.

The V and J genes are TRBV6-1 and TRBJ1-5; tentatively, D is TRBD1 (6 bases). CDR3 size: 15 residues. V was shortened by 6 bases and J by 4 bases, with 16 bases between the two germline ends. Germline CDR1 and CDR2: MNHNS and SASEGT. CDR3 residues: CASSLEGGWNQPQHF. As DNA, the CDR3 is TGTGCCAGCAGCTTGGAGGGGGGCTGGAATCAGCCCCAGCATTTT.

About this clonotype: A junction boundary mismatches the germline segment, possibly from a read error. This chain connects TRBV6-2 or TRBV6-3 to TRBJ2-5, with D perhaps matching TRBD2 (5 bases). This CDR3 spans 14 amino acids. Germline V gene data show CDR1 as MNHEY and CDR2 as SVGEGT. As DNA, the CDR3 is TGTGCCAGCGCTACTCGCCTTGGTGGGGAGACCCGGTACTTC. Amino acid sequence: CASATRLGGETRYF.

V usage is TRBV10-3 and J usage is TRBJ1-2; maybe TRBD1 (5 bases). V gave up 4 bases and J gave up 2 bases, with 17 bases separating them. Germline V lookup: CDR1 ENHRY, CDR2 SYGVKD. This CDR3 contains 16 residues. In DNA, the CDR3 is TGTGCCATCAGTGGGAGTAGTGTGGGGCGAAACTATGGCTACACCTTC. Encoded protein: CAISGSSVGRNYGYTF.

The genes are TRBV20-1 and TRBJ1-2; D perhaps matches TRBD1 (6 bases). CDR1 DFQATT and CDR2 SNEGSKA come from the germline V gene (reference sequence). V dropped 3 bases and J dropped 0 bases, with 11 bases sitting between them. CDR3 length: 14 residues. The CDR3 DNA is TGCAGTGCTAGCTGGACAGCGTCTAACTATGGCTACACCTTC. This translates into CSASWTASNYGYTF.

The chain carries TRBV7-2 and TRBJ2-1, with TRBD2 identical over 7 bases. Losses at the gene ends were 1 base for V and 4 bases for J; bases not matched to a gene: 7. This CDR3 contains 16 residues. Germline loops: CDR1 SGHTA, CDR2 FQGNSA. CDR3 in DNA: TGTGCCAGCAGCTTAGGACGTGGGCGGGGGTACAATGAGCAGTTCTTC. Encoded protein: CASSLGRGRGYNEQFF.

The genes are TRBV5-4 and TRBJ2-7; weak D call: TRBD2 (7 bases). V dropped 2 bases and J dropped 0 bases, with 12 bases sitting between them. The CDR3 covers 15 residues. The V gene's germline CDR1 is SGHNT and CDR2 YYREEE (reference sequence). The CDR3 is CASSFPGGASYEQYF. CDR3 coding DNA: TGTGCCAGCAGCTTCCCTGGGGGGGCCTCCTACGAGCAGTACTTC.

J is TRBJ2-7 and V is TRBV5-5; D tentatively fits TRBD1 or TRBD2 (5 bases each). The CDR3 length is 14 residues. V was shortened by 3 bases and J by 7 bases, with 17 bases between the two germline ends. Per the germline V gene, CDR1 is SGHKS and CDR2 is YYEKEE (reference sequence). The CDR3 coding sequence is TGTGCCAGCAGCTGGCCCGGGACCGAAGGGGAGCAGTACTTC. Encoded protein: CASSWPGTEGEQYF.

In its sample, this clonotype was seen a few times. J is TRBJ2-7 and V is TRBV10-1; TRBD2 is a possible D gene (5 bases). The CDR3 covers 14 residues. V lost 1 base, J lost 2 bases, and 9 bases lay in between. The germline gives CDR1 WNHNN, CDR2 SYGVQD (reference sequence). In nucleotides, the CDR3 is TGCGCCAGCAGTGAGTTGCCGGAGGCCTACGAGCAGTACTTC. Protein sequence: CASSELPEAYEQYF.

The sample holds a few counts of this clonotype. This CDR3 is CASSLRRGDYGYTF. The CDR3 bases are TGTGCCAGCAGTTTACGCAGGGGAGACTATGGCTACACCTTC. The chain recombines TRBV12-3 or TRBV12-4 with TRBJ1-2, with a weak D call TRBD1 (6 bases). Trimming cost V 2 bases and J 3 bases, with 10 bases left between them. This CDR3 has 14 residues.

This clonotype was counted between two and nine times. One end of the junction is discordant with germline, which a read error may explain. The chain uses TRBV12-3 or TRBV12-4 and TRBJ2-7, with TRBD2 matching over 8 bases. The CDR3 extends over 12 amino acids. CDR3 nucleotides: TGTGCCAGCAGCTCCTTAGCGGGGCTCCCCGACTTC. Translation: CASSSLAGLPDF.

This clonotype qualifies as medium-sized. The chain is built from TRBV6-1 and TRBJ1-6; tentatively, D is TRBD1 (6 bases). This CDR3 is 13 amino acids long. Trimming shortened V by 6 bases and J by 9 bases, and 12 bases separated the two germline ends. Germline values: CDR1 MNHNS, CDR2 SASEGT. For the CDR3, the DNA is TGTGCCAGCAGGGCAGGGGTGGCTTCACCCCTCCACTTT. This codes for CASRAGVASPLHF.

This clonotype was seen once. This sequence joins TRBV6-5 and TRBJ1-4; D is unclear. Trimming took 2 bases from V and 4 from J, leaving 5 bases between them. CDR1 and CDR2 from the germline V gene are MNHEY and SVGAGI. The CDR3 spans 13 residues. The CDR3 sequence: CASSYVGNEKLFF. The CDR3 nucleotides are TGTGCCAGCAGTTACGTGGGTAATGAAAAACTGTTTTTT.

The chain links TRBV6-4 to TRBJ2-1, with TRBD2 matching over 11 bases. Germline lookup yields CDR1 MRHNA and CDR2 SNTAGT. CDR3 length equals 15 residues. With V trimmed by 6 bases and J by 5 bases, 6 bases remained unmatched. In nucleotides, the CDR3 is TGTGCCAGCAGAGCACTAGCGGGGGTCAACAATGAGCAGTTCTTC. Its protein is CASRALAGVNNEQFF.